This T cell receptor (beta chain) was recovered during a study of blood T cell repertoires in COVID-19. For the study at large: Italy, Spain and the United States were the sources of the convalescent and acute COVID-19 samples. T cells, B-cell-depleted T cells, or PBMCs provided the cDNA or gDNA that served as material.

This CDR3 has 15 residues. J was trimmed by 6 bases and V by 3 bases; bases with no gene match: 7. CDR1 is KGHSH and CDR2 is LQKENI in the germline V gene. In the authors' methods: Reference gene primer amplification gave estimated nucleated cell counts. Sequenced by immunoSEQ multiplex PCR; TCRdb stores in-frame clones only, minus some. From that table come the V and J calls and clone size; the DNA was used to work out D and trimming. The sample shows 100,000 or so clones, around 84% of them seen only once. The rearrangement uses TRBV18 and TRBJ2-1, with 8 positions matching TRBD2. Sequenced material: peripheral blood. This receptor was obtained from a human donor in a cohort sampled during active COVID-19. The DNA for the CDR3 is TGTGCCAGCTCACCGACAGCGGGAGATGGCAATGAGCAGTTCTTC. It encodes CASSPTAGDGNEQFF. Full variable domain (remainder filled in from reference TRBV18 and TRBJ2-1): NAGVMQNPRHLVRRRGQEARLRCSPMKGHSHVYWYRQLPEEGLKFMVYLQKENIIDESGMPKERFSAEFPKEGPSILRIQQVVRGDSAAYFCASSPTAGDGNEQFFGPGTRLTVL.